This TCR beta chain was identified during a study of lymphopenia after photon versus proton radiotherapy. The V gene lost 4 bases and the J gene lost 3 bases, with 19 bases spanning the gap. CDR1 is SGHRS and CDR2 is YFSETQ in the germline V gene. The CDR3 has 16 amino acids. Study-wide results and caveats: Oligoclonal CD8+ Temra expansion after nadir drove photon patients' diversity drop. Better survival with proton therapy was suggested as possible, not demonstrated.

The table came from immunoSEQ multiplex PCR; TCRdb's copy has only in-frame clones and leaves some out. The repertoire has 75,000 to 90,000 clones, 65% to 85% of them found once; the top ten carry more than 1.2%. About this clone itself: The antigen is not known.

The source is a man aged 55 to 70 with pancreatic cancer. The chain employs TRBV5-1 and TRBJ2-5, with D perhaps TRBD2 (6 bases). Sequencing was performed on peripheral blood, taken from a patient treated with proton-based radiotherapy. This CDR3 reads CASSPGAGLREETQYF. In nucleotides, the CDR3 is TGCGCCAGCAGCCCCGGAGCGGGCCTGAGGGAAGAGACCCAGTACTTC.